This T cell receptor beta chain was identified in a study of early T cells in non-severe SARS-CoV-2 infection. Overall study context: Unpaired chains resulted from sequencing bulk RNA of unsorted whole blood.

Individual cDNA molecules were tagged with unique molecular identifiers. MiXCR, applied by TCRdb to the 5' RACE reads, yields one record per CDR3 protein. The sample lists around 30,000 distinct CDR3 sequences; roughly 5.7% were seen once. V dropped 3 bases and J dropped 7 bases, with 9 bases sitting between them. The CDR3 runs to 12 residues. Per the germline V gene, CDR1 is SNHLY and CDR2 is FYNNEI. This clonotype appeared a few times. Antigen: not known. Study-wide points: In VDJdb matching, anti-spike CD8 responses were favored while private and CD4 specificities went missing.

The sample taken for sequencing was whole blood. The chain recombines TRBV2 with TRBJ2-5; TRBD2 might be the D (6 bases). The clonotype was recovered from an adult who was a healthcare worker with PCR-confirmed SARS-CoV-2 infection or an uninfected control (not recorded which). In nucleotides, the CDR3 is TGTGCCAGCAGTGACCGGGGAGGGACCCAGTACTTC. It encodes CASSDRGGTQYF.